These T cell receptor beta chains were read from a single sample in a study of T cell repertoires in cytomegalovirus infection. TCRdb re-analysed the reads in MiXCR, keeping a single row per CDR3 protein. The sample includes about 180,000 distinct CDR3 sequences, 17% of them seen just once. Sequences were obtained from CD8+ T cells from PBMCs. The source is a human donor in good health (CMV status not recorded). Some clones in this sample may be carry-over from other donors' samples. The CDR3 runs from the conserved cysteine through the conserved F or W. Fields, in order: J gene, D gene, clone size, V gene, CDR3 protein, CDR3 DNA. The D gene is left open where the match is weak. A clone size is listed for some rows: how often the clone was seen (once, few, many), or a class if it is expanded.

j_call: TRBJ2-7
d_call: NA
clone_size: NA
v_call: TRBV6-2/TRBV6-3
cdr3_aa: CASGHQEYEQYF
cdr3_nt: TGTGCCAGCGGGCATCAAGAGTACGAGCAGTACTTC

j_call: TRBJ1-6
d_call: NA
clone_size: few
v_call: TRBV5-5
cdr3_aa: CASSFQGKDNSPLHF
cdr3_nt: TGTGCCAGCAGCTTCCAGGGCAAAGATAATTCACCCCTCCACTTT

j_call: TRBJ1-4
d_call: TRBD1
clone_size: NA
v_call: TRBV18
cdr3_aa: CASSSGQGAANEKLFF
cdr3_nt: TGTGCCAGCTCATCCGGACAGGGGGCGGCTAATGAAAAACTGTTTTTT

j_call: TRBJ2-3
d_call: NA
clone_size: NA
v_call: TRBV7-9
cdr3_aa: CASSARDTSPDTQYF
cdr3_nt: TGTGCCAGCAGCGCCCGGGACACCTCCCCAGATACGCAGTATTTT

j_call: TRBJ2-1
d_call: NA
clone_size: few
v_call: TRBV30
cdr3_aa: CAWSVFGYNEQFF
cdr3_nt: TGTGCCTGGAGTGTATTCGGTTACAATGAGCAGTTCTTC

j_call: TRBJ2-1
d_call: TRBD2
clone_size: NA
v_call: TRBV6-6
cdr3_aa: CASASGVEQFF
cdr3_nt: TGTGCCAGCGCCAGCGGGGTAGAGCAGTTCTTC

j_call: TRBJ2-1
d_call: NA
clone_size: few
v_call: TRBV7-8
cdr3_aa: CASSSRDLLGEVQFF
cdr3_nt: TGTGCCAGCAGCTCCCGGGACCTCCTCGGGGAAGTGCAGTTCTTC

j_call: TRBJ2-2
d_call: TRBD2
clone_size: few
v_call: TRBV20-1
cdr3_aa: CSASAGGTGELFF
cdr3_nt: TGCAGTGCCTCAGCGGGGGGTACCGGGGAGCTGTTTTTT

j_call: TRBJ2-1
d_call: NA
clone_size: NA
v_call: TRBV12-5
cdr3_aa: CASGLGGPPFEQFF
cdr3_nt: TGTGCTAGTGGCCTCGGGGGACCCCCCTTCGAGCAGTTCTTC

j_call: TRBJ2-2
d_call: NA
clone_size: once
v_call: TRBV7-3
cdr3_aa: CASSLISPGRMNTGELFF
cdr3_nt: TGTGCCAGCAGCTTAATAAGTCCAGGGCGGATGAACACCGGGGAGCTGTTTTTT

j_call: TRBJ1-2
d_call: TRBD1
clone_size: NA
v_call: TRBV11-2
cdr3_aa: CASSIPGQLSYGYTF
cdr3_nt: TGTGCCAGCAGCATACCGGGACAGCTGAGCTATGGCTACACCTTC

j_call: TRBJ2-5
d_call: TRBD2
clone_size: NA
v_call: TRBV28
cdr3_aa: CASSSLSGGLETQYF
cdr3_nt: TGTGCCAGCAGTTCGCTAAGCGGGGGGCTAGAGACCCAGTACTTC

j_call: TRBJ1-1
d_call: NA
clone_size: few
v_call: TRBV4-1
cdr3_aa: CASSQDNDSAFF
cdr3_nt: TGCGCCAGCAGCCAAGATAATGACTCAGCTTTCTTT

j_call: TRBJ1-5
d_call: NA
clone_size: few
v_call: TRBV7-2
cdr3_aa: CASSRPEDSNQPQHF
cdr3_nt: TGTGCCAGCAGCCGACCAGAAGATAGCAATCAGCCCCAGCATTTT

j_call: TRBJ1-2
d_call: NA
clone_size: few
v_call: TRBV7-2
cdr3_aa: CASINREEGGYTF
cdr3_nt: TGTGCCAGCATAAACCGGGAGGAGGGGGGCTACACCTTC

j_call: TRBJ2-1
d_call: NA
clone_size: few
v_call: TRBV27
cdr3_aa: CASRVGGGPYNEQFF
cdr3_nt: TGTGCCAGCAGGGTAGGGGGGGGGCCTTACAATGAGCAGTTCTTC

j_call: TRBJ2-7
d_call: TRBD1
clone_size: NA
v_call: TRBV7-6
cdr3_aa: CASSPGQAREQYF
cdr3_nt: TGTGCCAGCAGTCCCGGACAGGCCAGGGAGCAGTACTTC

j_call: TRBJ1-1
d_call: TRBD1
clone_size: NA
v_call: TRBV6-5
cdr3_aa: CASSYVTGGSGNTEAFF
cdr3_nt: TGTGCCAGCAGTTACGTTACAGGGGGCAGCGGGAACACTGAAGCTTTCTTT

j_call: TRBJ2-1
d_call: TRBD2
clone_size: NA
v_call: TRBV7-9
cdr3_aa: CASSPRERGSYNEQFF
cdr3_nt: TGTGCCAGCAGTCCCCGTGAGCGGGGATCCTACAATGAGCAGTTCTTC

j_call: TRBJ2-2
d_call: NA
clone_size: few
v_call: TRBV12-3/TRBV12-4
cdr3_aa: CASPRAGANTGELFF
cdr3_nt: TGTGCCAGCCCTAGGGCTGGCGCGAACACCGGGGAGCTGTTTTTT

j_call: TRBJ2-7
d_call: TRBD2
clone_size: NA
v_call: TRBV18
cdr3_aa: CASSPSPASGETYEQYF
cdr3_nt: TGTGCCAGCTCACCAAGCCCCGCTAGCGGGGAAACCTACGAGCAGTACTTC

j_call: TRBJ2-3
d_call: TRBD1
clone_size: NA
v_call: TRBV6-2/TRBV6-3
cdr3_aa: CASSRTRDSNQYTQYF
cdr3_nt: TGTGCCAGCAGTAGAACCCGGGACAGTAATCAATATACGCAGTATTTT

j_call: TRBJ2-3
d_call: NA
clone_size: NA
v_call: TRBV10-2
cdr3_aa: CASWLNSRFEAQYF
cdr3_nt: TGCGCCAGCTGGTTGAATAGTCGGTTCGAAGCGCAGTATTTT

j_call: TRBJ2-7
d_call: NA
clone_size: NA
v_call: TRBV28
cdr3_aa: CATDNGGHEQYF
cdr3_nt: TGTGCCACTGACAATGGGGGCCACGAGCAGTACTTC

j_call: TRBJ2-7
d_call: NA
clone_size: NA
v_call: TRBV28
cdr3_aa: CASSLPTLDSTISYEQYF
cdr3_nt: TGTGCCAGCAGTTTACCGACTCTAGACAGCACGATCTCCTACGAGCAGTACTTC

j_call: TRBJ2-7
d_call: NA
clone_size: few
v_call: TRBV28
cdr3_aa: CASSNRDASYEQYF
cdr3_nt: TGTGCCAGCAGTAATCGGGACGCTTCCTACGAGCAGTACTTC

j_call: TRBJ1-2
d_call: TRBD1
clone_size: NA
v_call: TRBV28
cdr3_aa: CASRHRTIDRGRRAYGYTF
cdr3_nt: TGTGCCAGCAGGCACAGAACAATCGACAGGGGACGTAGGGCCTATGGCTACACCTTC

j_call: TRBJ1-1
d_call: NA
clone_size: many
v_call: TRBV2
cdr3_aa: CASSPGHLNTEAFF
cdr3_nt: TGTGCCAGCAGTCCGGGACACTTGAACACTGAAGCTTTCTTT

j_call: TRBJ1-4
d_call: TRBD1
clone_size: few
v_call: TRBV12-3/TRBV12-4
cdr3_aa: CASRYPGGTDANEKLFF
cdr3_nt: TGTGCCAGCAGGTATCCCGGAGGGACAGACGCAAATGAAAAACTGTTTTTT

j_call: TRBJ2-1
d_call: NA
clone_size: few
v_call: TRBV28
cdr3_aa: CASSTLTGALWGEQFF
cdr3_nt: TGTGCCAGCAGCACTCTCACCGGGGCCCTCTGGGGTGAGCAGTTCTTC